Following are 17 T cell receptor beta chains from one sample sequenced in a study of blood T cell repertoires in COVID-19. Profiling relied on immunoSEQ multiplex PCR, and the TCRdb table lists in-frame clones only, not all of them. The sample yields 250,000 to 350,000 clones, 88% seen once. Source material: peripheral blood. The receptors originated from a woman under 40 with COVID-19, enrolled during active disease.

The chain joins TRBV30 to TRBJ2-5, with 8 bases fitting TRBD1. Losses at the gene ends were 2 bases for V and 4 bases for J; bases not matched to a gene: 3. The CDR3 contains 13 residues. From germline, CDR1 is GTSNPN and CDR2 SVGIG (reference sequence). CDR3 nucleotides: TGTGCCTGGAGTACAGGGGGGCGAGAGACCCAGTACTTC. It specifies CAWSTGGRETQYF.

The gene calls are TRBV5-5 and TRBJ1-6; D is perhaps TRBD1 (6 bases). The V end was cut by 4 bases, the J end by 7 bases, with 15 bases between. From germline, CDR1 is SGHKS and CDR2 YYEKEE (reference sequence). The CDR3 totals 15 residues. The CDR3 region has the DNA TGTGCCAGCAGCGCACAAGGGGGTTACAATTCACCCCTCCACTTT. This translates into CASSAQGGYNSPLHF. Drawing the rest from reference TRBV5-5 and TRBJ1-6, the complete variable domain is DAGVTQSPTHLIKTRGQQVTLRCSPISGHKSVSWYQQVLGQGPQFIFQYYEKEERGRGNFPDRFSARQFPNYSSELNVNALLLGDSALYLCASSAQGGYNSPLHFGNGTRLTVT.

The CDR3 region has the DNA TGCAGCGTTCGACAGGGTAATCAGCCCCAGCATTTT. Translated, it gives CSVRQGNQPQHF. This chain joins TRBV29-1 and TRBJ1-5, with TRBD1 matching over 7 bases. Germline CDR1 and CDR2: SQVTM and ANQGSEA. The CDR3 contains 12 residues. The ends lost 5 bases at V and 4 bases at J; junction bases unmatched: 2.

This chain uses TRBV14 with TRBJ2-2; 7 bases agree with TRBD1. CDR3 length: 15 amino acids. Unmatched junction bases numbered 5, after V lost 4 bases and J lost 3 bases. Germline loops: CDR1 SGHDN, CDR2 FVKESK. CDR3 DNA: TGTGCCAGCAGCCGGGGACAGCCGCACACCGGGGAGCTGTTTTTT. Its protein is CASSRGQPHTGELFF.

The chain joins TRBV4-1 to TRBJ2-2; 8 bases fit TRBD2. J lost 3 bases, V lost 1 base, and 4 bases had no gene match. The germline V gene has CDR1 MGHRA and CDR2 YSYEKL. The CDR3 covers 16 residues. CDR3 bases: TGCGCCAGCAGCCAAGGAGGACTAGCAGACACCGGGGAGCTGTTTTTT. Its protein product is CASSQGGLADTGELFF.

The CDR3 coding sequence is TGTGCCAGCCGGGACAGGGGGCTGACAGATACGCAGTATTTT. It is translated as CASRDRGLTDTQYF. This rearrangement joins TRBV6-5 to TRBJ2-3; TRBD1 matches 12 bases. The V gene's germline CDR1 is MNHEY and CDR2 SVGAGI. V lost 8 bases to trimming and J lost 3 bases; unmatched junction nucleotides: 3. CDR3 length: 14 residues.

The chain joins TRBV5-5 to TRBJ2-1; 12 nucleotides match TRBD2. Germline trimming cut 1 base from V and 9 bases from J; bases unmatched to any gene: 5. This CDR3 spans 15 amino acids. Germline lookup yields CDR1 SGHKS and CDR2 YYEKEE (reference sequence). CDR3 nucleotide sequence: TGTGCCAGCAGCTTGAGGATACTAGCGGGAGGTGAGCAGTTCTTC. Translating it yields CASSLRILAGGEQFF.

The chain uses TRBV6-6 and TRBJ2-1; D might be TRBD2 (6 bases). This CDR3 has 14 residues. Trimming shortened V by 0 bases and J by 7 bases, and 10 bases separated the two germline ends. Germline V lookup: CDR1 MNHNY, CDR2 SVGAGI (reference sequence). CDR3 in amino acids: CASSYSRDSNEQFF. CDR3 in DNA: TGTGCCAGCAGTTACTCTCGGGACTCAAATGAGCAGTTCTTC.

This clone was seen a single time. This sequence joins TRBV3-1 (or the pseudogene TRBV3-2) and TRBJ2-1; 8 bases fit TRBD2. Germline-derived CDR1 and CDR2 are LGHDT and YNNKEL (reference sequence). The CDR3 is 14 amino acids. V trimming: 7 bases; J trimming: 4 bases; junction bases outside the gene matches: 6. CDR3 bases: TGTGCCAGCACCCCGGGACTAGGGTACAATGAGCAGTTCTTC. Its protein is CASTPGLGYNEQFF.

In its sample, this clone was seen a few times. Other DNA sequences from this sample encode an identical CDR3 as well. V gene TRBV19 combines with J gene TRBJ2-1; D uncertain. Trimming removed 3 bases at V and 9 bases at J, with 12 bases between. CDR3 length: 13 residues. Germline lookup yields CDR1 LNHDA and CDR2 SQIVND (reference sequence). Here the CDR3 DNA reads TGTGCCAGTAGTATTGGGCCTGCTGGTGAGCAGTTCTTC. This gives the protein CASSIGPAGEQFF.

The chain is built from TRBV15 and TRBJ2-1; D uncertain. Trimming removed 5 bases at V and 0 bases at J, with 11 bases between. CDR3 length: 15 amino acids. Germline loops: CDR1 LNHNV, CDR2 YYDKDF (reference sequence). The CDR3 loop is CATSSSVSSYNEQFF. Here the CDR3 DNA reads TGTGCCACCAGCTCGTCGGTTAGCTCCTACAATGAGCAGTTCTTC.

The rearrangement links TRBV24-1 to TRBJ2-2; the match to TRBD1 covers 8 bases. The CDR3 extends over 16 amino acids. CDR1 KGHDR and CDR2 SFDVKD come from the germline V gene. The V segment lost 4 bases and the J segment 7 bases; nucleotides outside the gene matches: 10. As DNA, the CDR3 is TGTGCCACCAGTGACGGACAGGGCTTTGGGGTCGGGGAGCTGTTTTTT. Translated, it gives CATSDGQGFGVGELFF.

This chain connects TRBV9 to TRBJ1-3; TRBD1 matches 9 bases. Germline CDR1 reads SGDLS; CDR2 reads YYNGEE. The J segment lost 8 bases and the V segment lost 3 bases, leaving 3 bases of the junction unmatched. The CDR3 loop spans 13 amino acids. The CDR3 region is CASSADRGYTIYF. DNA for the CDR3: TGTGCCAGCAGCGCGGACAGGGGATACACCATATATTTT.

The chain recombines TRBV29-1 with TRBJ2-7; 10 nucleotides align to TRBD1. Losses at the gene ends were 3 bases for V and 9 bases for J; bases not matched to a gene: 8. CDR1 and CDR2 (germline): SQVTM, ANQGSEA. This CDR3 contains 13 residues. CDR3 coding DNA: TGCAGCGTTGAGGGACAGGGGCGCCAGGGGCAGTACTTC. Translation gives CSVEGQGRQGQYF.

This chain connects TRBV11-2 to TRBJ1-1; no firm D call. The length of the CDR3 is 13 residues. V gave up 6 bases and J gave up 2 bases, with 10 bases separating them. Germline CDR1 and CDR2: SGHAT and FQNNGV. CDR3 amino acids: CASREQPNTEAFF. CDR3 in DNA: TGTGCCAGCAGGGAACAGCCTAACACTGAAGCTTTCTTT.

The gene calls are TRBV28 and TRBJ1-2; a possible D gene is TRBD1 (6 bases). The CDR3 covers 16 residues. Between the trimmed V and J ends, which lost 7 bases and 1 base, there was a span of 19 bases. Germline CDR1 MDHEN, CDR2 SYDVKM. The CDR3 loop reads CASKRRGGYFNYGYTF. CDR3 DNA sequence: TGTGCCAGCAAACGGAGGGGGGGATATTTTAACTATGGCTACACCTTC.

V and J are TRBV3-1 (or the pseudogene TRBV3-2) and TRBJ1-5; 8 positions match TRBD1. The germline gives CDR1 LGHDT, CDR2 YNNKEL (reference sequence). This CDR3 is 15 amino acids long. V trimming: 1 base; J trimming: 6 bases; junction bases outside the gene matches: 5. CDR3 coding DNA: TGTGCCAGCAGCCAAGGCAGGGGGCTCTTTCAGCCCCAGCATTTT. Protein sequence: CASSQGRGLFQPQHF.